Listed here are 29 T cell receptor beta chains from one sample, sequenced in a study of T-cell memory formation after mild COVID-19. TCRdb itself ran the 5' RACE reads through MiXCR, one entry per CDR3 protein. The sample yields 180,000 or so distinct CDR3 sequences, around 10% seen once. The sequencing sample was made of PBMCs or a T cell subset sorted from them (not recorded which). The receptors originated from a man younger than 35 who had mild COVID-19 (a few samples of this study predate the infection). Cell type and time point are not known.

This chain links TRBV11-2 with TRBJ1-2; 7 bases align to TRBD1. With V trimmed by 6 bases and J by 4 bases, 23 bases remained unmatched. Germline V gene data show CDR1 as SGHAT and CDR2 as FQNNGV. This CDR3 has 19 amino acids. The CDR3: CASRYPPRDSPSFAYGYTF. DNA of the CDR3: TGTGCCAGCAGATATCCTCCCCGGGACAGCCCTTCTTTCGCCTATGGCTACACCTTC.

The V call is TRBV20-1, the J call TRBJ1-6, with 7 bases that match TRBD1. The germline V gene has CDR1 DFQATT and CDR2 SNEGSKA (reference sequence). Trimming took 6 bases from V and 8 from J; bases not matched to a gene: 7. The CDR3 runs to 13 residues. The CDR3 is CSATTGAHSPLHF. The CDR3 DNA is TGCAGTGCGACCACAGGGGCCCATTCACCCCTCCACTTT.

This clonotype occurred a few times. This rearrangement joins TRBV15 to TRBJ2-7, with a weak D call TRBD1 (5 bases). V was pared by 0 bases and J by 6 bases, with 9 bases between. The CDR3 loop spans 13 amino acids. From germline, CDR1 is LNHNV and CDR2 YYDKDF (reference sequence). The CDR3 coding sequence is TGTGCCACCAGCAGAGATAGGGGTTTCGAGCAGTACGTC. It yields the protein CATSRDRGFEQYV.

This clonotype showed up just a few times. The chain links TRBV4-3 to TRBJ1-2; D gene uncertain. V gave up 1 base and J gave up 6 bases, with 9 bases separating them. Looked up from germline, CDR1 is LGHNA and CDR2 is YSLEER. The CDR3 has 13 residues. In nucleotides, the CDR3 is TGCGCCAGCAGCCAAGTCGGGGTCGATGGCTACACCTTC. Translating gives CASSQVGVDGYTF.

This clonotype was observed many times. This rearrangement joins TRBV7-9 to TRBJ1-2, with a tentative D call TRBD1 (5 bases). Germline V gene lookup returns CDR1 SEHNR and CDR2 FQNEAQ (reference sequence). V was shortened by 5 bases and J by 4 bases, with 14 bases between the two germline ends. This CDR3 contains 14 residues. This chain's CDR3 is CASSPMGLPYGYTF. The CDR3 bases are TGTGCCAGCAGCCCCATGGGACTCCCCTATGGCTACACCTTC.

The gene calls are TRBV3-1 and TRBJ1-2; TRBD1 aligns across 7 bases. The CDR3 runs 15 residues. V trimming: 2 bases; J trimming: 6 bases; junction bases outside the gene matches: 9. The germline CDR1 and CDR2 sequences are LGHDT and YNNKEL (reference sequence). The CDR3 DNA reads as TGTGCCAGCAGCCAATCCAGGGACAGCGGCGATGGCTACACCTTC. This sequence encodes CASSQSRDSGDGYTF. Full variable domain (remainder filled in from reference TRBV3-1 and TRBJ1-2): DTAVSQTPKYLVTQMGNDKSIKCEQNLGHDTMYWYKQDSKKFLKIMFSYNNKELIINETVPNRFSPKSPDKAHLNLHINSLELGDSAVYFCASSQSRDSGDGYTFGSGTRLTVV.

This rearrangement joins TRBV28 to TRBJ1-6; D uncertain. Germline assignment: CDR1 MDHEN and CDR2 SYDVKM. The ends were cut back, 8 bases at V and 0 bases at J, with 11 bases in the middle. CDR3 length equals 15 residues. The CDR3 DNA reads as TGTGCCAGCGTGGTAGGCAGCTCCTATAATTCACCCCTCCACTTT. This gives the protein CASVVGSSYNSPLHF.

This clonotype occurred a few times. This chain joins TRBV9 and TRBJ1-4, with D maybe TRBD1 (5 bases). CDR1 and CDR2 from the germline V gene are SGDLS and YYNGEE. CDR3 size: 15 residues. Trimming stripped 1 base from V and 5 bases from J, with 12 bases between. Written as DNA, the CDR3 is TGTGCCAGCAGCGTATCTACAGGATACAATGAAAAACTGTTTTTT. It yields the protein CASSVSTGYNEKLFF.

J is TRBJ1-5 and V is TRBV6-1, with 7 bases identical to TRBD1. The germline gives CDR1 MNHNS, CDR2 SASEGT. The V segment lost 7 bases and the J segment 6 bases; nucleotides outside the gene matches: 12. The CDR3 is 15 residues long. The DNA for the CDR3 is TGTGCCAGCACCCCCGGACAGGCAATATCTCAGCCCCAGCATTTT. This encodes CASTPGQAISQPQHF.

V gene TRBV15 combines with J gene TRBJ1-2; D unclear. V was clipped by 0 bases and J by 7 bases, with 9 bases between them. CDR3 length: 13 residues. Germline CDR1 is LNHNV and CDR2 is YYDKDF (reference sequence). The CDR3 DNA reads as TGTGCCACCAGCAGAGATCTAGGCGGTGGCTACACCTTC. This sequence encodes CATSRDLGGGYTF.

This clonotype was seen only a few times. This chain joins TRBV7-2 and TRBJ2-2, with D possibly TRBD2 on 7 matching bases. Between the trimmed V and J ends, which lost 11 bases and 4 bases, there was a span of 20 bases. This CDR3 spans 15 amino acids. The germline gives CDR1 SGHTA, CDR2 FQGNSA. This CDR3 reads CASMSGGLGTGELFF. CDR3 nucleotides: TGTGCCTCCATGTCCGGGGGGCTCGGCACCGGGGAGCTGTTTTTT.

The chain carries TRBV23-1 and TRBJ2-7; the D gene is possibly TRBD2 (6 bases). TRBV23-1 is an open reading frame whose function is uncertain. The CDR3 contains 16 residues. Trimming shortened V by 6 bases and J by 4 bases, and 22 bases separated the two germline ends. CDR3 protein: CASRAVFAGRSYEQYV. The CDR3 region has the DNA TGCGCCAGCAGAGCCGTGTTCGCGGGACGGAGTTACGAGCAGTACGTC.

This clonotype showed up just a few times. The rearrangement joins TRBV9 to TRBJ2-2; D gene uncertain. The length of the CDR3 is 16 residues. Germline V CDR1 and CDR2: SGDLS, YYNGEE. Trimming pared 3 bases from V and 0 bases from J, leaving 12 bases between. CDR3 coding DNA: TGTGCCAGCAGCGCTACACAGAGTACGAACACCGGGGAGCTGTTTTTT. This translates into CASSATQSTNTGELFF.

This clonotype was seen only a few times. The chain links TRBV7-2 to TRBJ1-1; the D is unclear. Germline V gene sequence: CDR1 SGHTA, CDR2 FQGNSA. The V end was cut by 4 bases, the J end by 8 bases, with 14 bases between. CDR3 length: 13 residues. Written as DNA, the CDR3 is TGTGCCAGCAGCTCACGAGGCGCCAGAGAAGCTTTCTTT. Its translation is CASSSRGAREAFF.

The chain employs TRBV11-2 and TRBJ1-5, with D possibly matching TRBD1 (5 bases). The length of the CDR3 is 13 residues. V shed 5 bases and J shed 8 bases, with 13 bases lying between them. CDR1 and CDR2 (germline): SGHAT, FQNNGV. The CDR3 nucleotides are TGTGCCAGCAGCCTCAGTGGGGGGGAGCCCCAGCATTTT. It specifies CASSLSGGEPQHF.

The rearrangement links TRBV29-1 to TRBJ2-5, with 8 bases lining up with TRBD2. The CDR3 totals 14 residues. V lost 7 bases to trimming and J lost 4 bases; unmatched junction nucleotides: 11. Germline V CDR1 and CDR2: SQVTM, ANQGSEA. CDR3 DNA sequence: TGCAGCGCGGGCGGGGGGTTTGGCGGAGAGACCCAGTACTTC. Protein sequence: CSAGGGFGGETQYF.

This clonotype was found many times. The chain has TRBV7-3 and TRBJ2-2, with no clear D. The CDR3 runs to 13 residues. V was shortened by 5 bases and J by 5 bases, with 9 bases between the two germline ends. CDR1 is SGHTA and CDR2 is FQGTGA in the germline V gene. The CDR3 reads CASSAMGTGELFF. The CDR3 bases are TGTGCCAGCAGCGCCATGGGGACCGGGGAGCTGTTTTTT.

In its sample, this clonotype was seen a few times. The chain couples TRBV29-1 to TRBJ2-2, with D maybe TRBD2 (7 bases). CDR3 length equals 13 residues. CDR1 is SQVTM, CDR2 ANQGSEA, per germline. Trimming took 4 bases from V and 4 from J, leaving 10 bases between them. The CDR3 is CSVGRGGTGELFF. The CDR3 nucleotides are TGCAGCGTTGGGAGGGGGGGCACCGGGGAGCTGTTTTTT.

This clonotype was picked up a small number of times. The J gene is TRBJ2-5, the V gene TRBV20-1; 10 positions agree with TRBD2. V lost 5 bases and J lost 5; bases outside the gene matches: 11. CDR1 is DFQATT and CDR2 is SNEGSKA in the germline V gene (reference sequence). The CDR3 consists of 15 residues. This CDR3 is CSAWESGGAGETQYF. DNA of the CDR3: TGCAGTGCTTGGGAGAGCGGGGGGGCCGGGGAGACCCAGTACTTC.

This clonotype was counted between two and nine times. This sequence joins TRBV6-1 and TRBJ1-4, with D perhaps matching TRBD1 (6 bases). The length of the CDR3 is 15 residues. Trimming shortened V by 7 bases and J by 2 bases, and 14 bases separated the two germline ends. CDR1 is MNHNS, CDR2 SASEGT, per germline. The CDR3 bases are TGTGCCAGCATCAGGGGAAAGATGACTAATGAAAAACTGTTTTTT. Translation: CASIRGKMTNEKLFF.

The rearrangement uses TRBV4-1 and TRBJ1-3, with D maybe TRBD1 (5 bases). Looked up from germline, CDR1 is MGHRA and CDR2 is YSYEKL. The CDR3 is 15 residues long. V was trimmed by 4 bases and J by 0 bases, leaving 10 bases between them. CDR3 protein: CASSLGDFSGNTIYF. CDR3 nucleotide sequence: TGCGCCAGCAGCCTGGGGGACTTCTCTGGAAACACCATATATTTT.

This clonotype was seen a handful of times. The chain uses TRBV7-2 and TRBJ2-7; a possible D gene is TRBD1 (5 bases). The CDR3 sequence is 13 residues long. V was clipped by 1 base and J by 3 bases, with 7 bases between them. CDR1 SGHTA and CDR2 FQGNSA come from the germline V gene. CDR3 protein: CASSLDRFYEQYV. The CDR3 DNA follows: TGTGCCAGCAGCTTAGACAGGTTCTACGAGCAGTACGTC.

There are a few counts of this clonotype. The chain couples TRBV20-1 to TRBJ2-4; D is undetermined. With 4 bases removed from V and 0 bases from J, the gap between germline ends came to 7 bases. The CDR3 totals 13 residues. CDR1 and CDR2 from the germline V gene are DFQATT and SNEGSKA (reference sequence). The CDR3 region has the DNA TGCAGTGCTACGGCGCTAGCCAAAAACATTCAGTACTTC. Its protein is CSATALAKNIQYF.

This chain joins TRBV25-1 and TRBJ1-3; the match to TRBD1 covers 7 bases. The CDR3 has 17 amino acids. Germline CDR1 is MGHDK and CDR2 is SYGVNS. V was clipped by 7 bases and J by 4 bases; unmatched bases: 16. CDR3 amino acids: CASTQTSTGRSGNTIYF. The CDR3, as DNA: TGTGCCAGCACCCAGACCTCGACAGGGCGGTCAGGAAACACCATATATTTT.

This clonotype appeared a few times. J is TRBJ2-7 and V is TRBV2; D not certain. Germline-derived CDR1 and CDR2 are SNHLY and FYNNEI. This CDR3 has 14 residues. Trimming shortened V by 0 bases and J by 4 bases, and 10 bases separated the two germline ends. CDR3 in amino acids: CASSEALFPYEQYV. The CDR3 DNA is TGTGCCAGCAGTGAAGCGCTGTTCCCGTACGAGCAGTACGTC.

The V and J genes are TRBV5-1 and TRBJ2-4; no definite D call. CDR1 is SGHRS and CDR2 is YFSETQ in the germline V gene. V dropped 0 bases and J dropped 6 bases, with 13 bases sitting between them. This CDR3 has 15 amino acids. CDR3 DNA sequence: TGCGCCAGCAGCTTGGGGGATCTAGTTTCAAACATTCAGTACTTC. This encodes CASSLGDLVSNIQYF.

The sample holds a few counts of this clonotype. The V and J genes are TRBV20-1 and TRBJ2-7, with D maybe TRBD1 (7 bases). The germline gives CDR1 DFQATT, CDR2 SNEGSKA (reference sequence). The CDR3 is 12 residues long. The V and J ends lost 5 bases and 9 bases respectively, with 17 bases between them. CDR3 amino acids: CSAVNRQGGQYV. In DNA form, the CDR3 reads TGCAGTGCTGTTAACCGACAGGGAGGGCAGTACGTC.

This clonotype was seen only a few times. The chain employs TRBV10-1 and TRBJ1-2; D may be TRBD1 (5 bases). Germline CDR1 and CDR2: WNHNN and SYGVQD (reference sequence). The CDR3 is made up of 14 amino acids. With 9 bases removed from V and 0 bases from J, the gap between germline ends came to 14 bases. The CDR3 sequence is CARMGTVANYGYTF. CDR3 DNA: TGCGCCAGGATGGGGACGGTAGCTAACTATGGCTACACCTTC.

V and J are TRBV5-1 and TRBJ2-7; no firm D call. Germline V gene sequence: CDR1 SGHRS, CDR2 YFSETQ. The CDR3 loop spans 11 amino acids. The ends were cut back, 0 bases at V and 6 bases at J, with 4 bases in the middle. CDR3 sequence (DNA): TGCGCCAGCAGCTTGGTGGGCGAGCAGTACGTC. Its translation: CASSLVGEQYV.